This TCR beta chain was sequenced during a study of cytomegalovirus exposure and HLA in healthy donors. Profiling relied on immunoSEQ multiplex PCR, and the TCRdb table lists in-frame clones only, not all of them. This table has 150,000 to 200,000 clones, 80% to 90% appearing once. Turning to this clone: Its antigen is not known.

From germline, CDR1 is SGHNT and CDR2 YYREEE (reference sequence). V lost 4 bases, J lost 7 bases, and 20 bases lay in between. This CDR3 comprises 15 residues. Findings of the study overall: Most TCR sequences were rare, but some public TCRs occurred in many donors.

The genes are TRBV5-4 and TRBJ1-1; D perhaps matches TRBD1 (6 bases). This TCR was sampled from a woman in her twenties or thirties in good health and CMV-seronegative. The sequenced sample was PBMCs. CDR3 residues: CASSRPSTGKGEAFF. The CDR3 DNA is TGTGCCAGCAGCCGACCATCCACAGGGAAGGGTGAAGCTTTCTTT.